Following are 18 T cell receptor beta chains from one sample sequenced in a study of cytomegalovirus exposure and HLA in healthy donors (dated by TCRdb to 2016 to 2017). The method behind the library was the immunoSEQ multiplex PCR assay. A mixture of 60 forward primers for TCR Vbeta segments and 13 reverse primers for TCR Jbeta segments was used in the multiplex PCR. TCRdb carries this immuneACCESS record with in-frame sequences only. Its versions omit some clonotypes, under half of them owing to an unresolved V gene in the studies checked, with the rest unexplained. This sample is represented by 110,000 or so clones; 70% to 85% of them were singletons. The ten largest make up 4.2% of the sample. The sequenced sample consisted of PBMCs. Receptors originate from a woman aged 35 to 49 in good health and CMV-seropositive.

This sequence joins TRBV15 and TRBJ1-6; D perhaps matches TRBD1 (5 bases). V was cut by 4 bases and J by 17 bases, with 27 bases left in between. In germline, CDR1 is LNHNV, CDR2 YYDKDF (reference sequence). There are 16 residues in the CDR3. The CDR3 region has the DNA TGTGCCACCAGCAATACGCGGGAAAGGGGTTATCAGTTTGTCCACTTT. Translation gives CATSNTRERGYQFVHF.

This sequence joins TRBV19 and TRBJ2-1; 9 bases are a match to TRBD1. Germline V gene sequence: CDR1 LNHDA, CDR2 SQIVND (reference sequence). The CDR3 sequence is 16 residues long. V was clipped by 9 bases and J by 4 bases; unmatched bases: 13. In DNA form, the CDR3 reads TGTGCCAGCCAGAAATCCGGGACAGGGTTATACAATGAGCAGTTCTTC. Amino acid sequence: CASQKSGTGLYNEQFF. The entire variable domain, with the rest obtained from reference TRBV19 and TRBJ2-1, is as follows: DGGITQSPKYLFRKEGQNVTLSCEQNLNHDAMYWYRQDPGQGLRLIYYSQIVNDFQKGDIAEGYSVSREKKESFPLTVTSAQKNPTAFYLCASQKSGTGLYNEQFFGPGTRLTVL.

This chain connects TRBV6-5 to TRBJ2-7; D may be TRBD1 (6 bases). There are 14 residues in the CDR3. Trimming removed 5 bases from V and 3 bases from J, with 14 bases in between. Looked up from germline, CDR1 is MNHEY and CDR2 is SVGAGI. The CDR3 DNA is TGTGCCAGCAGTCCTCCCCAGGGGCGCTACGAGCAGTACTTC. It codes for CASSPPQGRYEQYF.

The J gene is TRBJ2-1, the V gene TRBV7-9, with D perhaps matching TRBD2 (6 bases). Germline CDR1 and CDR2: SEHNR and FQNEAQ (reference sequence). V dropped 1 base and J dropped 8 bases, with 15 bases sitting between them. The CDR3 spans 15 residues. CDR3 residues: CASSLVWTKTDEQFF. CDR3 sequence (DNA): TGTGCCAGCAGCTTAGTTTGGACTAAGACCGATGAGCAGTTCTTC.

This chain uses TRBV7-3 with TRBJ2-3; 10 bases are a match to TRBD1. The CDR3 spans 17 residues. CDR1 is SGHTA, CDR2 FQGTGA, per germline. J gave up 1 base and V 5 bases, and 9 bases lay outside the gene matches. As DNA, the CDR3 is TGTGCCAGCAGCGCCTATACGACAGGGGGCGGCACAGATACGCAGTATTTT. Protein product: CASSAYTTGGGTDTQYF.

The V call is TRBV7-8, the J call TRBJ2-5; D perhaps matches TRBD2 (5 bases). The ends were cut back, 4 bases at V and 6 bases at J, with 15 bases in the middle. CDR1 and CDR2 (germline): SGHVS, FQNEAQ. The CDR3 has 14 residues. This CDR3 reads CASSSRGGRQTQYF. In nucleotides, the CDR3 is TGTGCCAGCAGCTCCCGGGGTGGGAGACAGACCCAGTACTTC.

The genes are TRBV7-3 and TRBJ1-1; tentative D call: TRBD1 (5 bases). The CDR3 sequence is 13 residues long. Between the trimmed V and J ends, which lost 2 bases and 5 bases, there was a span of 9 bases. Germline CDR1 is SGHTA and CDR2 is FQGTGA. CDR3 sequence (DNA): TGTGCCAGCAGCTTATTAGGGGCTACTGAAGCTTTCTTT. This codes for CASSLLGATEAFF.

The V call is TRBV7-3, the J call TRBJ1-2, with 9 positions matching TRBD1. J was trimmed by 4 bases and V by 5 bases; bases with no gene match: 2. This CDR3 is built from 13 residues. Germline V gene sequence: CDR1 SGHTA, CDR2 FQGTGA. The CDR3 DNA is TGTGCCAGCAGCGCGGGACAGGGCTATGGCTACACCTTC. Translating gives CASSAGQGYGYTF.

The V call is TRBV7-3, the J call TRBJ1-1; unclear D gene. V lost 2 bases and J 1 base, leaving 8 bases between the germline ends. The CDR3 extends over 14 amino acids. The germline V gene has CDR1 SGHTA and CDR2 FQGTGA. CDR3 DNA sequence: TGTGCCAGCAGCTTAGGGCAGACGAACACTGAAGCTTTCTTT. It translates to CASSLGQTNTEAFF.

CDR3 coding DNA: TGTGCCAGCAGTCAGGTGCTCGGCCCCTTAAACGAGCAGTTCTTC. Translation gives CASSQVLGPLNEQFF. The chain employs TRBV6-1 and TRBJ2-1; D unclear. CDR3 size: 15 residues. Germline CDR1 reads MNHNS; CDR2 reads SASEGT. Trimming cost V 5 bases and J 10 bases, with 21 bases left between them.

The chain couples TRBV10-2 to TRBJ1-2; D is perhaps TRBD1 (5 bases). V lost 6 bases and J lost 7, with 15 bases in between. Germline V lookup: CDR1 WSHSY, CDR2 SAAADI. The CDR3 has 13 residues. The CDR3 sequence is CASSDPGMVGYTF. The CDR3 DNA is TGCGCCAGCAGCGATCCAGGGATGGTTGGCTACACCTTC.

Regarding this clone: Germline is not matched at one junction end, which may reflect a read error. Other DNA sequences within the sample encode an identical CDR3. The chain employs TRBV30 and TRBJ2-1; D is unclear. The CDR3 extends over 13 amino acids. Germline lookup yields CDR1 GTSNPN and CDR2 SVGIG (reference sequence). The CDR3 is CAWSVGFNNEQFF. The CDR3 nucleotides read TGTGCCTGGAGTGTCGGGTTTAACAATGAGCAATTCTTC. Drawing the rest from reference TRBV30 and TRBJ2-1, the complete variable domain is SQTIHQWPATLVQPVGSPLSLECTVEGTSNPNLYWYRQAAGRGLQLLFYSVGIGQISSEVPQNLSASRPQDRQFILSSKKLLLSDSGFYLCAWSVGFNNEQFFGPGTRLTVL.

The chain joins TRBV11-3 to TRBJ2-3; D is perhaps TRBD2 (6 bases). This CDR3 has 13 residues. V lost 4 bases and J 1 base, leaving 6 bases between the germline ends. Germline CDR1 is SGHNT and CDR2 is YENEEA. CDR3 amino acids: CASSWGGTDTQYF. CDR3 DNA sequence: TGTGCCAGCAGCTGGGGGGGCACAGATACGCAGTATTTT.

The CDR3 DNA reads as TGTGCCACCCGGGGGAAGGACACCGGGGAGCTGTTTTTT. It yields the protein CATRGKDTGELFF. V is TRBV10-3 and J is TRBJ2-2; D may be TRBD2 (6 bases). CDR3 size: 13 residues. Germline V gives CDR1 ENHRY, CDR2 SYGVKD. Trimming took 10 bases from V and 3 from J, leaving 12 bases between them.

This chain uses TRBV5-1 with TRBJ2-1, with 8 bases fitting TRBD1. Germline V gene lookup returns CDR1 SGHRS and CDR2 YFSETQ. The CDR3 is made up of 16 amino acids. V was pared by 6 bases and J by 5 bases, with 13 bases of the junction left unmatched. The CDR3 loop is CASTTGLPGGHNEQFF. The CDR3 region has the DNA TGCGCCAGCACCACTGGCTTACCAGGGGGCCACAATGAGCAGTTCTTC.

V and J are TRBV5-1 and TRBJ2-3; 8 bases line up with TRBD2. With 1 base clipped from V and 5 bases from J, the junction kept 9 bases outside the gene matches. Germline CDR1 reads SGHRS; CDR2 reads YFSETQ. This CDR3 contains 16 residues. The CDR3 DNA is TGCGCCAGCAGCTTGCAGGCGGGGGGCCCCAGAGATACGCAGTATTTT. This encodes CASSLQAGGPRDTQYF.

The rearrangement uses TRBV19 and TRBJ2-7; D perhaps matches TRBD2 (6 bases). The germline CDR1 and CDR2 sequences are LNHDA and SQIVND (reference sequence). The CDR3 runs 16 residues. The V end lost 2 bases, the J end lost 3 bases, and 17 bases lay between the germline ends. The CDR3 nucleotides read TGTGCCAGTAGTATAATGGCACAGGACTACAACTACGAGCAGTACTTC. It is translated as CASSIMAQDYNYEQYF.

In its sample, this clone was seen a few times. CDR3: CASATGEGIETQYF. CDR3 nucleotides: TGCGCCAGTGCGACAGGGGAGGGGATCGAGACCCAGTACTTC. The V call is TRBV5-1, the J call TRBJ2-5; D perhaps matches TRBD1 (8 bases). CDR3 length: 14 amino acids. Trimming removed 8 bases at V and 5 bases at J, with 19 bases between. Looked up from germline, CDR1 is SGHRS and CDR2 is YFSETQ.